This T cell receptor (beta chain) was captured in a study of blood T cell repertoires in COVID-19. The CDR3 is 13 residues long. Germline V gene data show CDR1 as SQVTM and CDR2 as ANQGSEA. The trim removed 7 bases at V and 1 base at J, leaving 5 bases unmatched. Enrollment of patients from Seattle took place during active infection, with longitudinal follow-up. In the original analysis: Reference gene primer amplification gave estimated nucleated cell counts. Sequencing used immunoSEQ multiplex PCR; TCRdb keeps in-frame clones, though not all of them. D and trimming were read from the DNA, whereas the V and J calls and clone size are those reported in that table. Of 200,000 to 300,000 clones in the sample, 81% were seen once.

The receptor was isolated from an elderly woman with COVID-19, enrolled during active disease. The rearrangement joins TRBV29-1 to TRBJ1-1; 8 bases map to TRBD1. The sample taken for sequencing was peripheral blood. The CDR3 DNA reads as TGCAGCGGGACGGACAGGGCGAACACTGAAGCTTTCTTT. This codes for CSGTDRANTEAFF. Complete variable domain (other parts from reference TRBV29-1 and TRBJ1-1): SAVISQKPSRDICQRGTSLTIQCQVDSQVTMMFWYRQQPGQSLTLIATANQGSEATYESGFVIDKFPISRPNLTFSTLTVSNMSPEDSSIYLCSGTDRANTEAFFGQGTRLTVV.